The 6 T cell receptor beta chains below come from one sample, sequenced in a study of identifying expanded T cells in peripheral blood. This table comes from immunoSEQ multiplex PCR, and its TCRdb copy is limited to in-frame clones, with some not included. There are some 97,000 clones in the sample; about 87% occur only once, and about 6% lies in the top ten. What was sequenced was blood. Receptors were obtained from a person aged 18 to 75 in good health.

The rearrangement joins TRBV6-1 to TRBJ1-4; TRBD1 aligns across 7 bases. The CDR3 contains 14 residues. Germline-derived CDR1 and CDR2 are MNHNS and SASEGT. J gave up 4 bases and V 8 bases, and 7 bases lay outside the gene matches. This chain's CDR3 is CASCSTGYNEKLFF. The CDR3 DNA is TGTGCCAGCTGTTCGACAGGGTATAATGAAAAACTGTTTTTT.

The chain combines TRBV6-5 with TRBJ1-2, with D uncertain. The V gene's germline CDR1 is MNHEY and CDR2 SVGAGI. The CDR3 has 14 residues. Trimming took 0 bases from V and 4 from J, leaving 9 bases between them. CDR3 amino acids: CASSYSTRSYGYTF. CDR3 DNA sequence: TGTGCCAGCAGTTACTCTACGAGATCCTATGGCTACACCTTC.

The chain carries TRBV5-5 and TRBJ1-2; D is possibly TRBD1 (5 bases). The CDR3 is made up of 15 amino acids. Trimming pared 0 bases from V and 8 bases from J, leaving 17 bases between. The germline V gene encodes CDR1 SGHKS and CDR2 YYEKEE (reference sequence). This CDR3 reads CASSLERQGYGGYTF. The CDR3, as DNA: TGTGCCAGCAGCTTGGAACGGCAGGGCTACGGCGGCTACACCTTC.

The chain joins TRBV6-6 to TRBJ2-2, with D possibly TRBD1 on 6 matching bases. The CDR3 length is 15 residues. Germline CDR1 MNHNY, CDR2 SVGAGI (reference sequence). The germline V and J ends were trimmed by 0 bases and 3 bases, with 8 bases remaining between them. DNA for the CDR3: TGTGCCAGCAGTTACTCGTGGGGGCACACCGGGGAGCTGTTTTTT. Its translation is CASSYSWGHTGELFF.

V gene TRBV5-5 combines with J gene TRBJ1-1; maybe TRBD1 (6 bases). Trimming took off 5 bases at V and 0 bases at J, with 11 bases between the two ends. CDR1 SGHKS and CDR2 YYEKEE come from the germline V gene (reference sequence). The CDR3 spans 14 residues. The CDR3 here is CASRQDSMNTEAFF. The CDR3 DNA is TGTGCCAGCAGACAGGACAGCATGAACACTGAAGCTTTCTTT.

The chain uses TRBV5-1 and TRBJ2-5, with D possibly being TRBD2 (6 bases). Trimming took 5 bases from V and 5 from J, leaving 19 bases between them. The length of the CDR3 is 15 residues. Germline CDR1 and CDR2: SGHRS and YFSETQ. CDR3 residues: CASSRNHGTLETQYF. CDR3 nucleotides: TGCGCCAGCAGTCGCAATCACGGGACTTTGGAGACCCAGTACTTC.